These T cell receptor beta chains were read from a single sample in a study of T-cell reconstitution after alpha-beta-depleted transplantation in children. TCRdb redid the calling of the PCR reads with MiXCR, one entry per CDR3 protein. The sample shows about 640,000 distinct CDR3 sequences, 10% to 15% of them seen only once. The sequencing used PBMCs, mostly from graft donor cells, collected 360 days after TCRalphabeta/CD19-depleted stem cell transplant. These receptors all stem from a male patient younger than 18 who had a stem cell transplant for acute myeloid leukemia, so the T cells may come from the graft donor. The CDR3 runs from the conserved cysteine through the conserved F or W. The order of the fields is clone size, D gene, J gene, V gene, CDR3 protein, CDR3 DNA. A D gene is named only where the DNA matches it firmly. Size is stated for part of the rows, as once, few or many counts, or as a class when the clone is expanded.

many | . | TRBJ2-3 | TRBV20-1 | CSASRGARTDTQYF | TGCAGTGCTAGTAGGGGGGCTAGGACAGATACGCAGTATTTT
. | . | TRBJ2-7 | TRBV28 | CASSPWGAVKYEQYF | TGTGCCAGCAGCCCTTGGGGGGCGGTGAAATACGAGCAGTACTTC
. | TRBD2 | TRBJ2-1 | TRBV18 | CASSSGLAGNNEQFF | TGTGCCAGCTCATCTGGACTAGCGGGGAACAATGAGCAGTTCTTC
. | . | TRBJ2-5 | TRBV29-1 | CSVEEGFMPSKETQYF | TGCAGCGTTGAAGAGGGGTTCATGCCCTCAAAAGAGACCCAGTACTTC
. | TRBD2 | TRBJ2-5 | TRBV5-1 | CASSLLLAGVGETQYF | TGCGCCAGCAGCTTGTTGCTAGCGGGAGTGGGTGAGACCCAGTACTTC
. | . | TRBJ2-1 | TRBV18 | CATPLSGGNYNEQFF | TGTGCCACCCCCCTCTCGGGCGGTAACTACAATGAGCAGTTCTTC
few | . | TRBJ1-1 | TRBV5-1 | CASSLLSNTEAFF | TGCGCCAGCAGCTTGCTTAGTAACACTGAAGCTTTCTTT
few | . | TRBJ2-5 | TRBV5-6 | CASSLAKGLEKAETQYF | TGTGCCAGCAGCTTGGCTAAAGGGCTGGAAAAGGCAGAGACCCAGTACTTC
. | . | TRBJ2-3 | TRBV7-8 | CASINWVLSGGGADTQYF | TGTGCCAGCATCAACTGGGTCCTTAGCGGAGGGGGGGCAGATACGCAGTATTTT
. | TRBD2 | TRBJ2-3 | TRBV7-9 | CASSLGFTSGSSDTQYF | TGTGCCAGCAGCTTAGGGTTTACTAGCGGGAGTTCAGATACGCAGTATTTT
many | . | TRBJ1-1 | TRBV29-1 | CSPSGVLNTEAFF | TGCAGCCCCTCGGGGGTTTTGAACACTGAAGCTTTCTTT
many | . | TRBJ2-3 | TRBV12-3/TRBV12-4 | CASSLRGTDTQYF | TGTGCCAGCAGTTTACGGGGCACAGATACGCAGTATTTT
. | . | TRBJ2-1 | TRBV9 | CASSVGPGARSEQFF | TGTGCCAGCAGCGTAGGGCCGGGAGCGAGGAGTGAGCAGTTCTTC
few | TRBD2 | TRBJ2-7 | TRBV7-2 | CASSLPLAGVRVSYEQYF | TGTGCCAGCAGCTTACCCCTAGCGGGAGTAAGGGTTTCTTACGAGCAGTACTTC
few | . | TRBJ2-7 | TRBV12-3/TRBV12-4 | CASSLSTGRVSEQYF | TGTGCCAGCAGTTTATCTACAGGGAGGGTAAGCGAGCAGTACTTC
. | . | TRBJ2-7 | TRBV7-2 | CASSLAQGWEQYF | TGTGCCAGCAGCTTAGCGCAGGGATGGGAGCAGTACTTC
. | TRBD2 | TRBJ2-7 | TRBV27 | CASSSITSGTYEQYF | TGTGCCAGCAGTTCGATTACTAGCGGTACCTACGAGCAGTACTTC
few | . | TRBJ2-5 | TRBV5-1 | CASSSEDSAQETQYF | TGCGCCAGCAGCTCGGAGGACTCAGCCCAAGAGACCCAGTACTTC
. | . | TRBJ2-1 | TRBV12-3/TRBV12-4 | CASSFVLHNEQFF | TGTGCCAGCAGTTTCGTACTTCACAATGAGCAGTTCTTC
. | TRBD2 | TRBJ2-1 | TRBV9 | CASSVEALGSGSGYNEQFF | TGTGCCAGCAGCGTAGAGGCCCTGGGTAGCGGGAGTGGGTACAATGAGCAGTTCTTC
many | . | TRBJ2-6 | TRBV7-2 | CASSLGGANVLTF | TGTGCCAGCAGCTTGGGTGGGGCCAACGTCCTGACTTTC
many | . | TRBJ2-7 | TRBV12-3/TRBV12-4 | CASSLRGGLISYEQYF | TGTGCCAGCAGTCTAAGGGGGGGGCTCATCTCCTACGAGCAGTACTTC
. | . | TRBJ2-7 | TRBV5-1 | CASSFKGPSYEQYF | TGCGCCAGCAGCTTTAAGGGTCCCTCCTACGAGCAGTACTTC
many | . | TRBJ2-2 | TRBV14 | CASSQSLGFNTGELFF | TGTGCCAGCAGCCAAAGTCTAGGTTTTAACACCGGGGAGCTGTTTTTT
many | . | TRBJ2-5 | TRBV20-1 | CSAHGGMEETQYF | TGCAGTGCCCACGGGGGAATGGAAGAGACCCAGTACTTC
. | . | TRBJ2-1 | TRBV7-2 | CASSFRGMENNEQFF | TGTGCCAGCAGTTTCCGAGGAATGGAGAATAATGAGCAGTTCTTC
few | TRBD1 | TRBJ2-7 | TRBV6-5 | CASSSSGTGAYEQYF | TGTGCCAGCAGTTCCTCCGGGACAGGGGCCTACGAGCAGTACTTC